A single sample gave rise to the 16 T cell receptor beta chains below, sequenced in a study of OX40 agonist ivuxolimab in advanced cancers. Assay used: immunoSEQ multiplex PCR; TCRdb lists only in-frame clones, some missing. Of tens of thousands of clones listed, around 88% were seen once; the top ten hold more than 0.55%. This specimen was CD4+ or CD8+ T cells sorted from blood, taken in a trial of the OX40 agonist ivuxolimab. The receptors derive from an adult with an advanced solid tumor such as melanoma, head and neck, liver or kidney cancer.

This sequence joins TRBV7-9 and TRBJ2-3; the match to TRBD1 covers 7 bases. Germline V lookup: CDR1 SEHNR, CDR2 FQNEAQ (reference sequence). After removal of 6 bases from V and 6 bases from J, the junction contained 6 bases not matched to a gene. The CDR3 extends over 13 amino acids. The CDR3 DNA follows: TGTGCCAGCAGGCCCGACAGGGATGATACGCAGTATTTT. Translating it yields CASRPDRDDTQYF.

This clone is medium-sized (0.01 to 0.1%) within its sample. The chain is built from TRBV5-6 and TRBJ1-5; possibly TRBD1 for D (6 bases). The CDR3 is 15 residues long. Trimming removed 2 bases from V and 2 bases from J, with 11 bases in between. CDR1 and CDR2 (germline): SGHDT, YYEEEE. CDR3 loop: CASSLTAGGNQPQHF. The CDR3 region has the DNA TGTGCCAGCAGCTTAACAGCAGGGGGCAATCAGCCCCAGCATTTT.

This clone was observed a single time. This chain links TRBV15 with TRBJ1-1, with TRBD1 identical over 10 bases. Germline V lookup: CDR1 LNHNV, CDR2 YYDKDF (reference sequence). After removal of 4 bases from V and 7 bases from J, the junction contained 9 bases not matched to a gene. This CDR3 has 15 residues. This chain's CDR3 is CATSTKRTGGGEAFF. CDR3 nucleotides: TGTGCCACCAGCACGAAGCGGACAGGGGGAGGTGAAGCTTTCTTT.

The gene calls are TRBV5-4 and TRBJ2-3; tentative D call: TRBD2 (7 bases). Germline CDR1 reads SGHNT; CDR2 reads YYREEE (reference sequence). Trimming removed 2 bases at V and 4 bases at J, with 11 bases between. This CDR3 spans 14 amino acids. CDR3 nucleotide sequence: TGTGCCAGCAGCTTAGGGGGGGGCGCAGATACGCAGTATTTT. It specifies CASSLGGGADTQYF.

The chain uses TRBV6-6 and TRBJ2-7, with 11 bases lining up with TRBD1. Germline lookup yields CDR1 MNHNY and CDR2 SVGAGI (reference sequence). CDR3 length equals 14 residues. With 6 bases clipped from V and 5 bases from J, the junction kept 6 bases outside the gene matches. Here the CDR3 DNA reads TGTGCCAGCAGGGGGACAGGGGGTCTTAACGAGCAGTACTTC. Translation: CASRGTGGLNEQYF.

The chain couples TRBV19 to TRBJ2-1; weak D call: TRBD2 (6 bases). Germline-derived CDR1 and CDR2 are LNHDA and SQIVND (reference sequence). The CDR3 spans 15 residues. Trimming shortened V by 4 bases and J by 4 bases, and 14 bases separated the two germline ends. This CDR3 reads CASSTLGGLYNEQFF. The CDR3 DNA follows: TGTGCCAGTAGTACCCTGGGCGGACTATACAATGAGCAGTTCTTC. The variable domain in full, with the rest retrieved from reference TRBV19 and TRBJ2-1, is DGGITQSPKYLFRKEGQNVTLSCEQNLNHDAMYWYRQDPGQGLRLIYYSQIVNDFQKGDIAEGYSVSREKKESFPLTVTSAQKNPTAFYLCASSTLGGLYNEQFFGPGTRLTVL.

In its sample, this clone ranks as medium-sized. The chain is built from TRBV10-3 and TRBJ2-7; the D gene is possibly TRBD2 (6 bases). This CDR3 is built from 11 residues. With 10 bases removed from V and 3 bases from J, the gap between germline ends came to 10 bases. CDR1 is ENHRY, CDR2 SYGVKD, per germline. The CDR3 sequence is CATSGGYEQYF. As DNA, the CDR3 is TGTGCCACCTCCGGGGGCTACGAGCAGTACTTC.

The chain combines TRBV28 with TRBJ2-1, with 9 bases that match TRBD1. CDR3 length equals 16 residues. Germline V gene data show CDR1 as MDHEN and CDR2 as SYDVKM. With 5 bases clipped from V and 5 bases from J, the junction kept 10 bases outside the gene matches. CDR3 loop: CASSRRGQGLNNEQFF. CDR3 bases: TGTGCCAGCAGTCGTAGGGGACAGGGACTAAACAATGAGCAGTTCTTC.

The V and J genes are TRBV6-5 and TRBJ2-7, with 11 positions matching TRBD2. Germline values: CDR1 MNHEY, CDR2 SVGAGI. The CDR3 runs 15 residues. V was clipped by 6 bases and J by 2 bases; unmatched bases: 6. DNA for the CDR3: TGTGCCAGCAGCCTAGCGGGAGGCCTCGCCTACGAGCAGTACTTC. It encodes CASSLAGGLAYEQYF.

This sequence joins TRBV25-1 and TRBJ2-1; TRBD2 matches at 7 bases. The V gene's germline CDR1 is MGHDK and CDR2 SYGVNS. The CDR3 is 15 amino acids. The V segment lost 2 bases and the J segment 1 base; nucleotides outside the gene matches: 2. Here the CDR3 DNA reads TGTGCCAGCAGTGAAGGGACTACTTCCTACAATGAGCAGTTCTTC. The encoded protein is CASSEGTTSYNEQFF.

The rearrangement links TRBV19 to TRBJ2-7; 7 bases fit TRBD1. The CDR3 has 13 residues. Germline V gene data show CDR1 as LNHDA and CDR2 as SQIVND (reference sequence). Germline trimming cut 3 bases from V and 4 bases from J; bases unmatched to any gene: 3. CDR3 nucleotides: TGTGCCAGTAGTATCGGGACAGAATACGAGCAGTACTTC. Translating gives CASSIGTEYEQYF. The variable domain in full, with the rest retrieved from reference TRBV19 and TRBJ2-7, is DGGITQSPKYLFRKEGQNVTLSCEQNLNHDAMYWYRQDPGQGLRLIYYSQIVNDFQKGDIAEGYSVSREKKESFPLTVTSAQKNPTAFYLCASSIGTEYEQYFGPGTRLTVT.

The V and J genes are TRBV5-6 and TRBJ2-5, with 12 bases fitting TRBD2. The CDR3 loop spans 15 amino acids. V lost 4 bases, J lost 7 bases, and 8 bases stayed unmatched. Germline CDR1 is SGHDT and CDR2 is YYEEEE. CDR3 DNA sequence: TGTGCCAGCAGCCGACTAGCGGGAGCTGAAGGGACCCAGTACTTC. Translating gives CASSRLAGAEGTQYF.

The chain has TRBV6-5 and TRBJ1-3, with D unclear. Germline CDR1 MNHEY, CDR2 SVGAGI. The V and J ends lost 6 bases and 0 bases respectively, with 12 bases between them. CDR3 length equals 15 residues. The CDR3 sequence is CASSGSPLSGNTIYF. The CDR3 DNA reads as TGTGCCAGCAGCGGCAGCCCCCTCTCTGGAAACACCATATATTTT.

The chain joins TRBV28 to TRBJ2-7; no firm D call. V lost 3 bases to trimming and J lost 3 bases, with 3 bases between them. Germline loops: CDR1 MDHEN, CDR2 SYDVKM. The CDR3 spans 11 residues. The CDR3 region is CASSFLYEQYF. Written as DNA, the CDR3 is TGTGCCAGCAGTTTTCTCTACGAGCAGTACTTC.

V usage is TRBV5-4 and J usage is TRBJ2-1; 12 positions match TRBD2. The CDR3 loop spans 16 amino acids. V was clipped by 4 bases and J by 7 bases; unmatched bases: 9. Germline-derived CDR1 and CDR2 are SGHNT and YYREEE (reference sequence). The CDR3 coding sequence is TGTGCCAGCAGCCCGACTAGCGGGAGTATCAGGAATGAGCAGTTCTTC. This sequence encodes CASSPTSGSIRNEQFF. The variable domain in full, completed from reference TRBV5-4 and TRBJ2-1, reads ETGVTQSPTHLIKTRGQQVTLRCSSQSGHNTVSWYQQALGQGPQFIFQYYREEENGRGNFPPRFSGLQFPNYSSELNVNALELDDSALYLCASSPTSGSIRNEQFFGPGTRLTVL.

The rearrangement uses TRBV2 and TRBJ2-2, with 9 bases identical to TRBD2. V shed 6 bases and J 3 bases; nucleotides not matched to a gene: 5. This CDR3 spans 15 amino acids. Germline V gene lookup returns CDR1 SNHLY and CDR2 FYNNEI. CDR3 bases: TGTGCCAGCAGAAAAGGACTAGCGTACACCGGGGAGCTGTTTTTT. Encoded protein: CASRKGLAYTGELFF.